One sample yielded the 12 T cell receptor beta chains listed below, sequenced in a study of T cell clonotyping in hematopoietic cell transplantation. Here immunoSEQ multiplex PCR was the method, and the copy in TCRdb shows in-frame clones only, minus some. The table includes around 9,600 clones, over 75% detected once. The sequenced sample was peripheral blood mononuclear cells, obtained 180 days after allogeneic stem cell transplant. These receptors were collected from a female patient in her 50s who had an allogeneic stem cell transplant from a related donor, so the T cells may come from the graft donor. Some clones in this sample may be carry-over from other donors' samples.

This clone was observed once. CDR3 nucleotide sequence: TGCGCCAGCAGTTTGTTCAGGGGTTTTGGGGACATTCAGTACTTC. Amino acid sequence: CASSLFRGFGDIQYF. V gene TRBV5-1 combines with J gene TRBJ2-4; D possibly corresponds to TRBD1 (6 bases). The V and J ends lost 5 bases and 8 bases respectively, with 20 bases between them. CDR1 and CDR2 from the germline V gene are SGHRS and YFSETQ. The CDR3 loop spans 15 amino acids.

J is TRBJ1-6 and V is TRBV28; D is possibly TRBD1 (6 bases). The CDR3 extends over 16 amino acids. Germline values: CDR1 MDHEN, CDR2 SYDVKM. V dropped 2 bases and J dropped 7 bases, with 15 bases sitting between them. The CDR3 DNA reads as TGTGCCAGCAGTTTAAACCCGGGGGCGCGAAATTCACCCCTCCACTTT. Its protein is CASSLNPGARNSPLHF. The variable domain in full, with the rest retrieved from reference TRBV28 and TRBJ1-6, is DVKVTQSSRYLVKRTGEKVFLECVQDMDHENMFWYRQDPGLGLRLIYFSYDVKMKEKGDIPEGYSVSREKKERFSLILESASTNQTSMYLCASSLNPGARNSPLHFGNGTRLTVT.

Turning to this clone: Sequence at one end of the junction differs from germline and may be a read error. The chain recombines TRBV4-3 with TRBJ2-7; TRBD2 aligns across 8 bases. The CDR3 runs 16 residues. Germline V lookup: CDR1 LGHNA, CDR2 YSLEER. The CDR3 region has the DNA TGCGCCAACAGCCAAGATGTAGCGGGGATGGGCTACGAGCAGTACTTC. This codes for CANSQDVAGMGYEQYF.

CDR3 amino acids: CASRTDEPSGANVLTF. CDR3 nucleotides: TGTGCCAGTCGGACAGATGAGCCCTCTGGGGCCAACGTCCTGACTTTC. The rearrangement joins TRBV19 to TRBJ2-6; weak D call: TRBD1 (6 bases). CDR1 is LNHDA, CDR2 SQIVND, per germline (reference sequence). Trimming cost V 8 bases and J 0 bases, with 14 bases left between them. The CDR3 spans 16 residues.

This clone appeared a single time. The J gene is TRBJ2-2, the V gene TRBV7-8; unclear D gene. Germline V CDR1 and CDR2: SGHVS, FQNEAQ. V dropped 11 bases and J dropped 0 bases, with 19 bases sitting between them. The CDR3 length is 16 residues. CDR3 coding DNA: TGTGCCGGTTGGACCGCTCTTAATTCGAACACCGGGGAGCTGTTTTTT. Protein sequence: CAGWTALNSNTGELFF.

This chain connects TRBV7-2 to TRBJ1-2; a weak D match, TRBD1 (6 bases). The CDR3 contains 15 residues. V lost 6 bases and J lost 4, with 18 bases in between. Germline lookup yields CDR1 SGHTA and CDR2 FQGNSA. This CDR3 reads CASRPQLTGPYGYTF. Here the CDR3 DNA reads TGTGCCAGCAGACCACAGTTGACAGGACCCTATGGCTACACCTTC.

This rearrangement joins TRBV9 to TRBJ1-1, with D hard to call. The ends were cut back, 4 bases at V and 0 bases at J, with 10 bases in the middle. The CDR3 is made up of 14 amino acids. In germline, CDR1 is SGDLS, CDR2 YYNGEE. In DNA, the CDR3 is TGTGCCAGCAGCCCCCCTGCGATGAACACTGAAGCTTTCTTT. Its translation: CASSPPAMNTEAFF.

CDR3 amino acids: CASSTGPYGYTF. The DNA for the CDR3 is TGTGCCAGCAGCACAGGGCCCTATGGCTACACCTTC. This chain uses TRBV7-9 with TRBJ1-2; weak D call: TRBD1 (6 bases). V was shortened by 5 bases and J by 4 bases, with 8 bases between the two germline ends. Germline V gives CDR1 SEHNR, CDR2 FQNEAQ (reference sequence). The CDR3 is 12 amino acids.

This clone was observed a single time. The chain carries TRBV29-1 and TRBJ2-6, with D possibly matching TRBD1 (6 bases). This CDR3 has 14 amino acids. Trimming cost V 6 bases and J 0 bases, with 9 bases left between them. CDR1 is SQVTM and CDR2 is ANQGSEA in the germline V gene. The CDR3 here is CSVGQSSGANVLTF. The CDR3 bases are TGCAGCGTCGGACAGTCCTCTGGGGCCAACGTCCTGACTTTC.

The rearrangement joins TRBV19 to TRBJ2-3, with D tentatively TRBD2 (6 bases). The CDR3 contains 15 residues. CDR1 and CDR2 (germline): LNHDA, SQIVND (reference sequence). Trimming took off 3 bases at V and 3 bases at J, with 13 bases between the two ends. CDR3 loop: CASSMGGRATDTQYF. CDR3 sequence (DNA): TGTGCCAGTAGTATGGGGGGACGAGCGACAGATACGCAGTATTTT.

This chain joins TRBV6-6 and TRBJ1-2, with D unclear. Germline V gene sequence: CDR1 MNHNY, CDR2 SVGAGI (reference sequence). The ends were cut back, 2 bases at V and 5 bases at J, with 3 bases in the middle. The CDR3 runs 11 residues. In nucleotides, the CDR3 is TGTGCCAGCAGTTACGGGTATGGCTACACCTTC. As protein: CASSYGYGYTF.

The rearrangement uses TRBV28 and TRBJ1-1, with D uncertain. The CDR3 spans 15 residues. From germline, CDR1 is MDHEN and CDR2 SYDVKM. The V end was cut by 5 bases, the J end by 0 bases, with 13 bases between. DNA of the CDR3: TGTGCCAGCAGTCCCCCAGGTAGGGTGAACACTGAAGCTTTCTTT. This gives the protein CASSPPGRVNTEAFF.